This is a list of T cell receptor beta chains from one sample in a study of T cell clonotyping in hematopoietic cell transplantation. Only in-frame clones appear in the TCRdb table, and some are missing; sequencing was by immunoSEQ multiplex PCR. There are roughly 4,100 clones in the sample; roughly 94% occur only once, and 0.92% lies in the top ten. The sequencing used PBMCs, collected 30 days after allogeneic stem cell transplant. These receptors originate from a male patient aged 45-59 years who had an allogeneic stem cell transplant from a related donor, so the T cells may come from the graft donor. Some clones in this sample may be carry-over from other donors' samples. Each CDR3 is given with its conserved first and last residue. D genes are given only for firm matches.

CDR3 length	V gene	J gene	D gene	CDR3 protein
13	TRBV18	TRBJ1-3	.	CASSPGAGNTIYF
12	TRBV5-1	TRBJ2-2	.	CASTRRTGELFF
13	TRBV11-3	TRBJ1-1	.	CASSLAGGPEAFF
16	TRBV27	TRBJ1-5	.	CASRRRSRGEGQPQHF
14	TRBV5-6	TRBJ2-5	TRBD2	CASSLVGSGETQYF
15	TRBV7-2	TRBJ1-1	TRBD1	CASSRWTGPNTEAFF
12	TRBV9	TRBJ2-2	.	CASSGGAGELFF
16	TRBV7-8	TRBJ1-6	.	CASSLVVGPNNSPLHF
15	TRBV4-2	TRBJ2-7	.	CASSQATGLTYEQYF
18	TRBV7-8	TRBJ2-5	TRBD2	CASSTRLAGLSKAQTQYF
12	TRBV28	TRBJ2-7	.	CASKSGFYEQYF
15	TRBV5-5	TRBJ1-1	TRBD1	CASRVDRPLNTEAFF
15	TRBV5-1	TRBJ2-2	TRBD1	CASSLRTGETGELFF